These 8 T cell receptor beta chains were all obtained from the same sample, sequenced in a study of blood T cell repertoires in COVID-19. The data were produced by immunoSEQ multiplex PCR, yet TCRdb's version contains in-frame clones alone and is incomplete. The data contain nearly 250,000 clones, approximately 85% of them seen just once; the ten biggest clones take up approximately 9%. The sample comprised PBMCs or T cells enriched from blood (not recorded which). These receptors all stem from a woman between 45 and 60 years old with acute COVID-19.

The chain couples TRBV4-1 to TRBJ2-7; D may be TRBD1 (6 bases). This CDR3 spans 15 amino acids. V lost 5 bases to trimming and J lost 5 bases, with 19 bases between them. The germline gives CDR1 MGHRA, CDR2 YSYEKL. The CDR3 spells CASSRPGVSSNEQYF. CDR3 nucleotide sequence: TGCGCCAGCAGCAGGCCAGGGGTTTCGTCGAACGAGCAGTACTTC.

The chain couples TRBV11-3 to TRBJ1-1; 8 bases map to TRBD1. CDR1 and CDR2 from the germline V gene are SGHNT and YENEEA. The ends lost 5 bases at V and 8 bases at J; junction bases unmatched: 1. This CDR3 has 11 residues. Written as DNA, the CDR3 is TGTGCCAGCAGCGGGGACAGGGAAGCTTTCTTT. As protein: CASSGDREAFF.

The V gene is TRBV7-3, the J gene TRBJ2-2; D call uncertain. Germline V gives CDR1 SGHTA, CDR2 FQGTGA. Between the trimmed V and J ends, which lost 5 bases and 3 bases, there was a span of 10 bases. This CDR3 is built from 14 residues. The CDR3 region has the DNA TGTGCCAGCAGCCCGCAGGCATACACCGGGGAGCTGTTTTTT. As protein: CASSPQAYTGELFF.

This chain joins TRBV3-1 (or the pseudogene TRBV3-2) and TRBJ2-2; D might be TRBD1 (6 bases). Trimming pared 4 bases from V and 7 bases from J, leaving 10 bases between. The germline gives CDR1 LGHDT, CDR2 YNNKEL (reference sequence). The CDR3 totals 13 residues. CDR3 protein: CASSLTGGGELFF. The DNA for the CDR3 is TGTGCCAGCAGCCTGACAGGAGGCGGGGAGCTGTTTTTT.

This chain connects TRBV30 to TRBJ1-6; 8 nucleotides agree with TRBD1. Germline CDR1 is GTSNPN and CDR2 is SVGIG (reference sequence). This CDR3 is built from 13 residues. Unmatched junction bases numbered 3, after V lost 5 bases and J lost 6 bases. DNA of the CDR3: TGTGCCTGGGACAGGGGAAGTAATTCACCCCTCCACTTT. Amino acids: CAWDRGSNSPLHF.

This chain uses TRBV18 with TRBJ1-2; no clear D. V was pared by 1 base and J by 14 bases, with 17 bases between. The germline V gene has CDR1 KGHSH and CDR2 LQKENI. The CDR3 runs to 13 residues. CDR3 nucleotide sequence: TGTGCCAGCTCACCACGGGCGCAGGATCGCTCGACCTTC. Amino acids: CASSPRAQDRSTF. The whole variable domain, filled in from reference TRBV18 and TRBJ1-2, reads NAGVMQNPRHLVRRRGQEARLRCSPMKGHSHVYWYRQLPEEGLKFMVYLQKENIIDESGMPKERFSAEFPKEGPSILRIQQVVRGDSAAYFCASSPRAQDRSTFGSGTRLTVV.

This rearrangement joins TRBV5-8 to TRBJ2-5; possibly TRBD1 for D (6 bases). Trimming removed 0 bases at V and 5 bases at J, with 11 bases between. Germline V lookup: CDR1 SGHTS, CDR2 YDEGEE. The CDR3 is 14 residues long. The CDR3: CASSLVQGRETQYF. The CDR3 nucleotides are TGTGCCAGCAGCTTGGTTCAGGGGCGGGAGACCCAGTACTTC.

This CDR3 reads CASRKLAGGPNEQFF. The CDR3 DNA sequence: TGTGCCAGCAGAAAGCTAGCGGGGGGGCCGAATGAGCAGTTCTTC. The chain is built from TRBV13 and TRBJ2-1; 12 positions match TRBD2. From germline, CDR1 is PRHDT and CDR2 FYEKMQ (reference sequence). V was pared by 6 bases and J by 7 bases, with 7 bases of the junction left unmatched. The CDR3 extends over 15 amino acids.